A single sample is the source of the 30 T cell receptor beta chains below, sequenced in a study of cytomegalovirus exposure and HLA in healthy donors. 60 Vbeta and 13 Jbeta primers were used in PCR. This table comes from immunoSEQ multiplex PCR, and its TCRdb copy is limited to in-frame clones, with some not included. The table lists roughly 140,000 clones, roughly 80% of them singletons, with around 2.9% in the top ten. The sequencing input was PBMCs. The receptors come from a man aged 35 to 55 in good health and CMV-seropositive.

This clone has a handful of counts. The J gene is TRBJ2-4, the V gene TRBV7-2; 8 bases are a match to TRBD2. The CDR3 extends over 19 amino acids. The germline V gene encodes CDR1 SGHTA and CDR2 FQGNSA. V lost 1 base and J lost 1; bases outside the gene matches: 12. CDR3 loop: CASSLVVAGGAVAKNIQYF. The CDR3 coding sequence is TGTGCCAGCAGCTTAGTCGTGGCGGGAGGAGCTGTGGCCAAAAACATTCAGTACTTC.

The CDR3 DNA reads TGTGCCAGCAGTGACGTTAGGGAGCGGGAGGGCCGCGACGAGCAGTACTTC. It yields the protein CASSDVREREGRDEQYF. The gene calls are TRBV6-4 and TRBJ2-7, with 10 nucleotides matching TRBD2. From germline, CDR1 is MRHNA and CDR2 SNTAGT. Trimming at V came to 2 bases and at J to 5 bases, leaving 12 bases not matched to a gene. The CDR3 runs to 17 residues.

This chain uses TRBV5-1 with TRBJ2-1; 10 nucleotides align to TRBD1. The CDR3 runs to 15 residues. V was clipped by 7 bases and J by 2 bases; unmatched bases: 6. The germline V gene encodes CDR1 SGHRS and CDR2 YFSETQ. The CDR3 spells CASQTGGSTYNEQFF. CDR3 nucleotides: TGCGCCAGCCAGACAGGGGGCTCTACCTACAATGAGCAGTTCTTC.

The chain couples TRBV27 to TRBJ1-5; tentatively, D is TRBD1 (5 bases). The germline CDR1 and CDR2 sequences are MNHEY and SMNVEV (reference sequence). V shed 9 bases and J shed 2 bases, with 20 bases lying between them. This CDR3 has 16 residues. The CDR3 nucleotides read TGTGCCAGTCGGGACGGGAGCGTGTCCGGCAATCAGCCCCAGCATTTT. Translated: CASRDGSVSGNQPQHF.

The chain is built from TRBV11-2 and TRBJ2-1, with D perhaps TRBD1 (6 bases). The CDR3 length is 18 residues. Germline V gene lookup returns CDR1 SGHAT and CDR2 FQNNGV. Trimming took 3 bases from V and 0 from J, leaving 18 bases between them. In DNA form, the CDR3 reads TGTGCCAGCAGCTTGGCATTGGGGGCGGGCGGCTCCTACAATGAGCAGTTCTTC. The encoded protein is CASSLALGAGGSYNEQFF.

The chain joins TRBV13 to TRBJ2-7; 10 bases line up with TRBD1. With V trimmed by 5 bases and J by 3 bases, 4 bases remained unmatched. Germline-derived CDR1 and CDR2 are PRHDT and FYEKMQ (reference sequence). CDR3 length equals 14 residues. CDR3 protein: CASSLRTGGYEQYF. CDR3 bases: TGTGCCAGCAGCCTCCGGACAGGGGGCTACGAGCAGTACTTC.

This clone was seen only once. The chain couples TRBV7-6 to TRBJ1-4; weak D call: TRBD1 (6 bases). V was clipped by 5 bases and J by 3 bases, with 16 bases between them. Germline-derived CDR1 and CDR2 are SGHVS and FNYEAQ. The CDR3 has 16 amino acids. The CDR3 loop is CASSAYPGHANEKLFF. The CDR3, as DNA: TGTGCCAGCAGCGCTTATCCGGGACACGCTAATGAAAAACTGTTTTTT.

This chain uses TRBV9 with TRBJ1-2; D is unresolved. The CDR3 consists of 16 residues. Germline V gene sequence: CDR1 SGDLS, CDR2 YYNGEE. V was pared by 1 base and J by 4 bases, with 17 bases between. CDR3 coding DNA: TGTGCCAGCAGCGTACAAAACAGACTCGGAGGCTATGGCTACACCTTC. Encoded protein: CASSVQNRLGGYGYTF.

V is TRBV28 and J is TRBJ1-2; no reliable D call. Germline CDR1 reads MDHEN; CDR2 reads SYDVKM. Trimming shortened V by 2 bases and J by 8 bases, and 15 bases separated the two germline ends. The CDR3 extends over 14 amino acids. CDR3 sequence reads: CASSLPTRVMGYTF. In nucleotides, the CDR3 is TGTGCCAGCAGTTTACCTACGCGGGTGATGGGCTACACCTTC.

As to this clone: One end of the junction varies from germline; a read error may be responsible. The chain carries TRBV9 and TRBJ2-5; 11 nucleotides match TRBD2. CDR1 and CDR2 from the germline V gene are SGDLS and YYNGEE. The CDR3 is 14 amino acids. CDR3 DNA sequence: TGTGCCAGTAGCGTAGCGGGAGGGCCGGAGACCCAGTACTTC. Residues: CASSVAGGPETQYF.

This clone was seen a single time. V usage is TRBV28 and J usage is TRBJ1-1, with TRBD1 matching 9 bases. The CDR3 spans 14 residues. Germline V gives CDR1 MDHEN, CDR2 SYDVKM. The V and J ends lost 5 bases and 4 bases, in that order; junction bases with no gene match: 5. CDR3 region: CASSQGQGGTEAFF. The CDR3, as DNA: TGTGCCAGCAGTCAGGGACAGGGTGGCACTGAAGCTTTCTTT.

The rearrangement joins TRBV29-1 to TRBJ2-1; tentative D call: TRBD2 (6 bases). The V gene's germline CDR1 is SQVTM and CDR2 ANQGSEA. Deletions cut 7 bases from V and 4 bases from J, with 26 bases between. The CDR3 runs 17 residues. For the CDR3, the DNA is TGCAGCGCCGGGGGAGCGGGTTCAAATATCCTATACAATGAGCAGTTCTTC. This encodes CSAGGAGSNILYNEQFF.

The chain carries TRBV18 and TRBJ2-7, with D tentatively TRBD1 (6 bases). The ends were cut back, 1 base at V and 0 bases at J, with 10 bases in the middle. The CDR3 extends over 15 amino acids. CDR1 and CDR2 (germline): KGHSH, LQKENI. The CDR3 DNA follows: TGTGCCAGCTCACCACGACAGGAGAGCTCCTACGAGCAGTACTTC. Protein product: CASSPRQESSYEQYF.

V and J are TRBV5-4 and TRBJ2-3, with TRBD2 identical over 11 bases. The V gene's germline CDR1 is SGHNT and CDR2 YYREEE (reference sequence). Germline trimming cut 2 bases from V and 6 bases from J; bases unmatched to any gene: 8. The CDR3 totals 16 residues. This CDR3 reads CASSFGMASGRDTQYF. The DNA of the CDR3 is TGTGCCAGCAGCTTTGGGATGGCTAGCGGGAGGGATACGCAGTATTTT.

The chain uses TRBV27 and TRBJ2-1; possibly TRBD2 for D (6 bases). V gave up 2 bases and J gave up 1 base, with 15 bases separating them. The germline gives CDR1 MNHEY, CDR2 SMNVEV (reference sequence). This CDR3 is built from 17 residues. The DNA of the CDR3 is TGTGCCAGCAGTTTACCGGGCCTTGCGGGGTCCTACAATGAGCAGTTCTTC. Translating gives CASSLPGLAGSYNEQFF.

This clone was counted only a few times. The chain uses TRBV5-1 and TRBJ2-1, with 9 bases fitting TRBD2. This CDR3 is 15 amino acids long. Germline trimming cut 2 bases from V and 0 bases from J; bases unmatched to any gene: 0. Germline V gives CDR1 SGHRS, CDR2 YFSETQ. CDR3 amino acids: CASSFSGSSYNEQFF. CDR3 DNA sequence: TGCGCCAGCAGCTTTAGCGGGAGCTCCTACAATGAGCAGTTCTTC.

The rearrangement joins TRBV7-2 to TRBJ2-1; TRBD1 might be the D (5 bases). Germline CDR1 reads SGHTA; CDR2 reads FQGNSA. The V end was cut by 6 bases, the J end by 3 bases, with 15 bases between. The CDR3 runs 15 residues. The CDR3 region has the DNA TGTGCCAGCAGTGCGACCCAGACAGTCTACAATGAGCAGTTCTTC. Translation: CASSATQTVYNEQFF.

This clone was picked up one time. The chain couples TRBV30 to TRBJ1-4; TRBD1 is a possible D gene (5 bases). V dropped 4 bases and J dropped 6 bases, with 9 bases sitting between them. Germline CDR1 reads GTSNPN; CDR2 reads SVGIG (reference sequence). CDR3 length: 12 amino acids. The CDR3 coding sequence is TGTGCCTGGAAAAAAGGGGATGAAAAACTGTTTTTT. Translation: CAWKKGDEKLFF.

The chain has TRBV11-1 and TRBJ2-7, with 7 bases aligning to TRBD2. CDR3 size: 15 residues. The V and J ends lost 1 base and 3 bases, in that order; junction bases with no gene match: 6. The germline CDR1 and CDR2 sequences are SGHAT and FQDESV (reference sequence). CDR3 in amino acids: CASSLGGGGFYEQYF. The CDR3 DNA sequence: TGTGCCAGCAGCTTAGGCGGGGGAGGTTTCTACGAGCAGTACTTC.

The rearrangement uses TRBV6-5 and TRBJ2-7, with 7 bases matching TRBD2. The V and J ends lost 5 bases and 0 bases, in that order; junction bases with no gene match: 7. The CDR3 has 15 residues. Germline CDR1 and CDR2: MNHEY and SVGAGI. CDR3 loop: CASSSPGTNSYEQYF. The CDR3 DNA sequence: TGTGCCAGCAGTAGCCCCGGGACTAACTCCTACGAGCAGTACTTC.

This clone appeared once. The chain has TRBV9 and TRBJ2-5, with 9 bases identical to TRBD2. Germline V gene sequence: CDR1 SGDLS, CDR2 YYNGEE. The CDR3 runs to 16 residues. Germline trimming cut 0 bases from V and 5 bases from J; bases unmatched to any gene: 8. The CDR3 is CASSVGDSGSQETQYF. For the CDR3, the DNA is TGTGCCAGCAGCGTAGGGGATAGCGGGAGTCAGGAGACCCAGTACTTC.

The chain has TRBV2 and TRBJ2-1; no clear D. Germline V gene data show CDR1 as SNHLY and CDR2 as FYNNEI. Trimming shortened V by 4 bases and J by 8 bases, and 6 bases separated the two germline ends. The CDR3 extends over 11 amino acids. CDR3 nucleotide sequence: TGTGCCAGCAGTGGTAGCCATGAGCAGTTCTTC. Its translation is CASSGSHEQFF.

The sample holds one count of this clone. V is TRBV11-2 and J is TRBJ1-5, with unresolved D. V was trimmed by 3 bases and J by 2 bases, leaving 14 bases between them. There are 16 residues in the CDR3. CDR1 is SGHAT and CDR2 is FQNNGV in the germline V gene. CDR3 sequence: CASSFTGVGGNQPQHF. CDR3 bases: TGTGCCAGCAGCTTTACGGGTGTCGGGGGCAATCAGCCCCAGCATTTT.

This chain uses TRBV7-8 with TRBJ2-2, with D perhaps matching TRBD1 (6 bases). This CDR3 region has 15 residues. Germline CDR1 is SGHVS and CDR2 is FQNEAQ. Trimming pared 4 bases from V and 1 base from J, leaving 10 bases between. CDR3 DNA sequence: TGTGCCAGCAGCTCGAGACAGGAGAACACCGGGGAGCTGTTTTTT. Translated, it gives CASSSRQENTGELFF.

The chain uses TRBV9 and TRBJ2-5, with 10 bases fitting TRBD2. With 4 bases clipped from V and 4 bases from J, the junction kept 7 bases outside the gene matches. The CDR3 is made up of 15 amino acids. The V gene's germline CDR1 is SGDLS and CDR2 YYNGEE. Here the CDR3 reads CASSSGTSERETQYF. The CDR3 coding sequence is TGTGCCAGCAGCTCCGGGACTAGCGAGAGAGAGACCCAGTACTTC. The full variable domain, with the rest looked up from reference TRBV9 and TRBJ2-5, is DSGVTQTPKHLITATGQRVTLRCSPRSGDLSVYWYQQSLDQGLQFLIQYYNGEERAKGNILERFSAQQFPDLHSELNLSSLELGDSALYFCASSSGTSERETQYFGPGTRLLVL.

Written as DNA, the CDR3 is TGTGCCAGCAGCCCGAATAGCGGGAGACCCTACGAGCAGTACTTC. The encoded protein is CASSPNSGRPYEQYF. The genes are TRBV7-9 and TRBJ2-7; 9 nucleotides agree with TRBD2. CDR1 is SEHNR and CDR2 is FQNEAQ in the germline V gene (reference sequence). V lost 5 bases to trimming and J lost 2 bases; unmatched junction nucleotides: 7. The CDR3 sequence is 15 residues long.

CDR3 loop: CASSPRLAGRGNEQFF. As DNA, the CDR3 is TGTGCCAGCAGCCCGAGACTAGCGGGACGGGGCAATGAGCAGTTCTTC. The chain joins TRBV11-2 to TRBJ2-1; TRBD2 aligns across 11 bases. The CDR3 loop spans 16 amino acids. Germline V CDR1 and CDR2: SGHAT, FQNNGV. V was clipped by 5 bases and J by 6 bases; unmatched bases: 9.

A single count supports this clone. CDR3 in amino acids: CASSSAPLGSLTHEQFF. CDR3 bases: TGTGCCAGCAGCTCTGCCCCCCTCGGGTCCCTTACACATGAGCAGTTCTTC. The chain links TRBV9 to TRBJ2-1; D remains unclear. Germline V gene data show CDR1 as SGDLS and CDR2 as YYNGEE. Trimming shortened V by 4 bases and J by 8 bases, and 25 bases separated the two germline ends. The CDR3 has 17 amino acids.

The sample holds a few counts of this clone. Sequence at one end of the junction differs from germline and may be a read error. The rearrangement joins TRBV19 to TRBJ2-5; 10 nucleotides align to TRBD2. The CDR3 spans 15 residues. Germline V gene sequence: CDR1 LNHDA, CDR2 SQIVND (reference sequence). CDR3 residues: CASSKTSGLKEPQHF. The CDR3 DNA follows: TGTGCCAGTAGTAAGACTAGCGGGCTAAAAGAGCCCCAGCACTTC.

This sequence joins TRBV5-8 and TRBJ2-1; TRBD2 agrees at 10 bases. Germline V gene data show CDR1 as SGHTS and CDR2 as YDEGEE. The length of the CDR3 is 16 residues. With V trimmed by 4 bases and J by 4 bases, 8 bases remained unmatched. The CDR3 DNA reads TGTGCCAGCAGCCAATTCAGCGGGAGGGTATACAATGAGCAGTTCTTC. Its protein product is CASSQFSGRVYNEQFF.